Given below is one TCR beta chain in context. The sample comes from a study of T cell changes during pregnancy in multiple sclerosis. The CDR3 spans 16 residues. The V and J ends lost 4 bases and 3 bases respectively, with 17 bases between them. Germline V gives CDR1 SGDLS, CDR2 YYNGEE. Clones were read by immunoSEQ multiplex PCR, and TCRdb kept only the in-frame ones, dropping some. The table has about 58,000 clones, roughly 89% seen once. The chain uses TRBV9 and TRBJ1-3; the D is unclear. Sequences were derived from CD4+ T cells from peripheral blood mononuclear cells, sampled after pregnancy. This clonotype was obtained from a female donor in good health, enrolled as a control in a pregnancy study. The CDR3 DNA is TGTGCCAGCAGCTTTGAGGCCCCGGCACATGGAAACACCATATATTTT. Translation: CASSFEAPAHGNTIYF.